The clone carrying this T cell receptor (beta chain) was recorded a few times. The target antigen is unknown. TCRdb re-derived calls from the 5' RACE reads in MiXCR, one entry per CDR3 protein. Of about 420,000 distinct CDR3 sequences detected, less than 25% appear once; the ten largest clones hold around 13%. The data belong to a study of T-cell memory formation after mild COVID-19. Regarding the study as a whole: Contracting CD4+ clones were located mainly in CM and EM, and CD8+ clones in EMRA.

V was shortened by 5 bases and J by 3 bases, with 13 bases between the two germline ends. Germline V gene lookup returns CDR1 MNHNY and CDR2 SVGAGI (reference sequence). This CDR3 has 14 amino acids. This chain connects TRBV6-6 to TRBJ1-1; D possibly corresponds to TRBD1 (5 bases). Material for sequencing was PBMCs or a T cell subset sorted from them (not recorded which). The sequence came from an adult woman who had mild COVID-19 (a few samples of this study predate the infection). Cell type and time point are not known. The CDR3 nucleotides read TGTGCCAGCAGTGGGGACGACTTGGACACTGAAGCTTTCTTT. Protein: CASSGDDLDTEAFF.